What follows is one TCR beta chain and its context. Its antigen remains unknown. The entry originates in a study of shared clonotypes between healthy human individuals. General study results and limits: The naive CD4 repertoires of several donors were compared, and roughly 5.1% of clonotypes were shared.

Clones were sequenced by immunoSEQ multiplex PCR, and TCRdb holds only the in-frame ones, with some missing. The sample consists of hundreds of thousands of clones, under 80% of them appearing once. The CDR3 sequence is 19 residues long. Sequenced sample: memory CD4+ T cells sorted from blood. The subset denotes: CD45RA-negative fraction. V usage is TRBV21-1 and J usage is TRBJ2-6; the table's D gene call, TRBD1, was not cross checked with the DNA. TRBV21-1 is annotated as a pseudogene. The receptor was derived from a woman aged 30 to 39 in good health. The DNA of the CDR3 is TGTGCCAGCAGCAAGGATTGTCGCAGGGATGACTCTGGGGCCAACGTCCTGACTTTC. This encodes CASSKDCRRDDSGANVLTF.